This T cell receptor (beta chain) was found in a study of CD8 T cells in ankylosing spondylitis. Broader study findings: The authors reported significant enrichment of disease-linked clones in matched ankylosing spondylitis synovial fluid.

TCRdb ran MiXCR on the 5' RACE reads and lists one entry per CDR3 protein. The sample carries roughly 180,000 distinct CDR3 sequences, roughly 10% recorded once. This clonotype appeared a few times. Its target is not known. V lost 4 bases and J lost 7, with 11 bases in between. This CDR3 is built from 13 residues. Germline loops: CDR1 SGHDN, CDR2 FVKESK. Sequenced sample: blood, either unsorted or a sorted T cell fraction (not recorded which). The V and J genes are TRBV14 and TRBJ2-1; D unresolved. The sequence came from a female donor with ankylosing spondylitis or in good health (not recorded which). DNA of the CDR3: TGTGCCAGCAGCCCTCGACCGACTAATGAGCAGTTCTTC. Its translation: CASSPRPTNEQFF.